Listed below are T cell receptor beta chains from one sample, sequenced in a study of CD8 T cells in ankylosing spondylitis. TCRdb re-called the 5' RACE reads through MiXCR, storing one row per CDR3 protein. The sample shows 700,000 or so distinct CDR3 sequences, roughly 19% of them seen only once. The sequencing input was blood, either unsorted or a sorted T cell fraction (not recorded which). These receptor sequences come from a male donor with ankylosing spondylitis. The CDR3 runs from the conserved cysteine through the conserved F or W. A D gene is named only where the DNA matches it firmly. Not all rows give a size; the values are once, few, many and, for expanded clones, a class.

j_gene	abundance	d_gene	v_gene	CDR3aa	CDR3nt
TRBJ2-7	few	TRBD2	TRBV4-1	CASSQDLAASSYEQYF	TGCGCCAGCAGCCAAGATCTAGCGGCGAGCTCCTACGAGCAGTACTTC
TRBJ2-5	few	NA	TRBV20-1	CSASQLSKQETQYF	TGCAGTGCTAGCCAGCTCTCCAAACAAGAGACCCAGTACTTC
TRBJ2-2	NA	NA	TRBV15	CATSPQGAQAGELFF	TGTGCCACCAGCCCCCAAGGGGCTCAGGCCGGGGAGCTGTTTTTT
TRBJ1-1	NA	TRBD1	TRBV5-6	CASSSFRDRDHLGLRNTEAFF	TGTGCCAGCAGCTCCTTCCGGGACAGGGACCACTTGGGACTTCGGAACACTGAAGCTTTCTTT
TRBJ2-3	NA	NA	TRBV15	CATSRVVTDTQYF	TGTGCCACCAGCAGAGTAGTAACAGATACGCAGTATTTT
TRBJ2-1	few	NA	TRBV9	CASSVRGLSYNEQFF	TGTGCCAGCAGCGTACGCGGCCTCTCCTACAATGAGCAGTTCTTC
TRBJ1-6	NA	NA	TRBV9	CASSVAPLGGSPLHF	TGTGCCAGCAGCGTAGCTCCACTGGGGGGTTCACCCCTCCACTTT
TRBJ2-7	NA	TRBD1	TRBV18	CASSGDSEQYF	TGTGCCAGCTCAGGGGACAGCGAGCAGTACTTC
TRBJ1-1	NA	NA	TRBV12-3/TRBV12-4	CASTRRQGNTEAFF	TGTGCCAGCACCCGAAGACAAGGGAACACTGAAGCTTTCTTT
TRBJ2-1	NA	TRBD2	TRBV5-1	CASSPGASGRSMYSYNEQFF	TGCGCCAGCAGTCCCGGGGCTAGCGGGAGGAGTATGTATTCCTACAATGAGCAGTTCTTC
TRBJ2-7	NA	TRBD2	TRBV14	CASSQLSGIGEQYF	TGTGCCAGCAGCCAACTCAGCGGGATCGGAGAGCAGTACTTC
TRBJ2-2	many	TRBD2	TRBV4-2	CASSQTGTTTGRELFF	TGTGCCAGCAGCCAAACCGGGACTACCACAGGTCGGGAGCTGTTTTTT
TRBJ2-7	NA	TRBD2	TRBV30	CAWSRVAGPYEQYF	TGTGCCTGGAGTAGAGTAGCGGGGCCCTACGAGCAGTACTTC
TRBJ2-3	few	NA	TRBV12-3/TRBV12-4	CASSEPGHPSTDTQYF	TGTGCCAGCAGTGAACCGGGACACCCTAGCACAGATACGCAGTATTTT
TRBJ2-7	few	TRBD1	TRBV12-5	CASAWSGTGGIEQYF	TGTGCTAGTGCCTGGTCGGGGACAGGGGGAATCGAGCAGTACTTC
TRBJ2-7	few	NA	TRBV11-2	CASSTTTGINEQYF	TGTGCCAGCAGCACTACCACAGGGATCAACGAGCAGTACTTC
TRBJ2-2	NA	NA	TRBV4-1	CASSGIYGELFF	TGCGCCAGCAGCGGGATATACGGGGAGCTGTTTTTT
TRBJ2-1	NA	NA	TRBV4-3	CASSQGKRVSYNEQFF	TGCGCCAGCAGCCAAGGGAAGCGGGTCTCCTACAATGAGCAGTTCTTC
TRBJ2-6	few	TRBD1	TRBV27	CASRKGTGGASGANVLTF	TGTGCCAGCCGGAAAGGGACAGGGGGCGCGTCTGGGGCCAACGTCCTGACTTTC
TRBJ2-1	NA	TRBD2	TRBV3-1	CASSQAGGRSYNEQFF	TGTGCCAGCAGCCAGGCGGGGGGACGCTCCTACAATGAGCAGTTCTTC
TRBJ2-5	NA	NA	TRBV20-1	CSARLGDGQETQYF	TGCAGTGCTAGATTGGGAGACGGTCAAGAGACCCAGTACTTC
TRBJ2-3	NA	NA	TRBV7-9	CASGWGYSTDTQYF	TGTGCCAGCGGCTGGGGCTATAGCACAGATACGCAGTATTTT
TRBJ1-1	NA	NA	TRBV14	CASSQELGRSSAEAFF	TGTGCCAGCAGCCAAGAGTTGGGGCGGTCGTCGGCTGAAGCTTTCTTT
TRBJ1-1	few	NA	TRBV27	CASSHGRGGHTEAFF	TGTGCCAGCAGCCATGGGCGGGGGGGACACACTGAAGCTTTCTTT
TRBJ2-5	few	NA	TRBV5-1	CASSRGRTSGEIRETQYF	TGCGCCAGCAGCCGAGGAAGGACCTCCGGGGAGATTCGGGAGACCCAGTACTTC
TRBJ1-2	NA	NA	TRBV5-1	CASRGENYGYTF	TGCGCCAGCAGGGGAGAGAACTATGGCTACACCTTC
TRBJ2-1	NA	TRBD2	TRBV27	CASFRLAGGPRTYNEQFF	TGTGCCAGCTTCCGACTAGCGGGAGGGCCAAGGACCTACAATGAGCAGTTCTTC
TRBJ2-7	many	NA	TRBV5-1	CASSLAWGESYEQYF	TGCGCCAGCAGCTTGGCCTGGGGAGAAAGCTACGAGCAGTACTTC
TRBJ1-6	NA	NA	TRBV10-3	CAISRDGDNSPLHF	TGTGCCATCAGTAGGGACGGAGATAATTCACCCCTCCACTTT
TRBJ2-1	few	TRBD1	TRBV30	CAWSVLGQVDNEQFF	TGTGCCTGGAGTGTACTCGGACAGGTAGACAATGAGCAGTTCTTC
TRBJ2-7	NA	NA	TRBV4-2	CASSQRDSSRNEQYF	TGTGCCAGCAGCCAACGGGACTCCTCTAGGAACGAGCAGTACTTC
TRBJ2-5	many	NA	TRBV5-1	CASSLFSGPQETQYF	TGCGCCAGCAGCTTATTTTCAGGACCACAAGAGACCCAGTACTTC
TRBJ1-1	NA	NA	TRBV7-2	CASSAGVLTEAFF	TGTGCCAGCAGCGCAGGGGTTCTCACTGAAGCTTTCTTT
TRBJ2-1	NA	NA	TRBV2	CASLTSLEGNEQFF	TGTGCCAGCTTAACCTCACTAGAGGGGAATGAGCAGTTCTTC
TRBJ1-1	NA	NA	TRBV6-5	CASSYSRGGKRTEAFF	TGTGCCAGCAGTTACTCGAGAGGGGGTAAACGCACTGAAGCTTTCTTT
TRBJ1-5	many	NA	TRBV10-2	CASSGGSSNQPQHF	TGCGCCAGCAGTGGCGGCAGTAGCAATCAGCCCCAGCATTTT
TRBJ1-5	NA	TRBD1	TRBV30	CAWSDRDPSGQPQHF	TGTGCCTGGAGCGACAGGGACCCCAGTGGACAGCCCCAGCATTTT
TRBJ2-7	NA	NA	TRBV24-1	CATSGRLSYEQYF	TGTGCCACCAGTGGCAGACTCTCCTACGAGCAGTACTTC
TRBJ2-7	NA	NA	TRBV5-1	CASSSGPEITYYEQYF	TGCGCCAGCAGCTCCGGGCCTGAAATTACCTACTACGAGCAGTACTTC
TRBJ2-3	many	TRBD2	TRBV20-1	CSARLAGRTDTQYF	TGCAGTGCTCGACTAGCGGGACGCACAGATACGCAGTATTTT
TRBJ1-6	NA	NA	TRBV25-1	CASRPPGTVSPLHF	TGTGCCAGCAGACCCCCCGGAACAGTGTCACCCCTCCACTTT
TRBJ2-4	few	NA	TRBV7-8	CASSWAGGRGSRDIQYF	TGTGCCAGCAGCTGGGCCGGGGGGCGCGGGAGTAGAGACATTCAGTACTTC
TRBJ1-2	NA	TRBD1	TRBV7-9	CASSHSDRASDGYTF	TGTGCCAGCAGCCACTCAGACAGGGCCTCTGATGGCTACACCTTC
TRBJ1-6	NA	NA	TRBV7-9	CASSLARSPLHF	TGTGCCAGCAGCTTAGCAAGGTCACCCCTCCACTTT
TRBJ2-7	NA	NA	TRBV11-2	CASSFGAAYEQYF	TGTGCCAGCAGCTTTGGTGCAGCCTACGAGCAGTACTTC
TRBJ2-7	NA	TRBD2	TRBV5-1	CASSFPSGSLGEQYF	TGCGCCAGCAGCTTCCCTAGCGGCTCATTGGGGGAGCAGTACTTC
TRBJ1-1	few	NA	TRBV29-1	CSGKKNTEAFF	TGCAGCGGCAAAAAGAACACTGAAGCTTTCTTT
TRBJ1-2	NA	NA	TRBV5-1	CASSRGTASPSGYTF	TGCGCCAGCAGCCGGGGTACAGCGTCTCCCAGTGGCTACACCTTC
TRBJ1-2	NA	TRBD1	TRBV7-9	CASSFDQGAYGYTF	TGTGCCAGCAGCTTCGATCAGGGGGCCTATGGCTACACCTTC
TRBJ2-1	few	NA	TRBV20-1	CSASAVISSYNEQFF	TGCAGTGCTAGCGCGGTAATAAGCTCCTACAATGAGCAGTTCTTC
TRBJ2-1	few	TRBD2	TRBV4-3	CASSNPGLARNEQFF	TGCGCCAGCAGCAATCCGGGACTAGCGAGGAATGAGCAGTTCTTC
TRBJ2-7	few	TRBD2	TRBV12-3/TRBV12-4	CASTSRGDLYEQYF	TGTGCCAGCACCTCCCGGGGGGACCTATACGAGCAGTACTTC
TRBJ2-1	few	NA	TRBV7-9	CAAGNEQFF	TGTGCCGCCGGGAATGAGCAGTTCTTC
TRBJ1-4	many	TRBD1	TRBV20-1	CSAREARQGLSAWTNEKLFF	TGCAGTGCAAGAGAGGCGAGACAGGGTTTGTCCGCGTGGACTAATGAAAAACTGTTTTTT
TRBJ1-5	few	NA	TRBV7-2	CASSSRLGEQPQHF	TGTGCCAGCAGCTCCAGACTTGGGGAGCAGCCCCAGCATTTT
TRBJ1-1	few	TRBD1	TRBV6-1	CASSDVPGQTKAFF	TGTGCCAGCAGTGACGTCCCGGGACAGACAAAGGCTTTCTTT
TRBJ1-2	few	TRBD1	TRBV12-3/TRBV12-4	CASSPSGTASGYTF	TGTGCCAGCAGTCCCTCCGGGACAGCGTCCGGCTACACCTTC
TRBJ1-1	NA	NA	TRBV7-9	CASSLASTGYTEAFF	TGTGCCAGCAGCTTAGCCTCTACAGGGTACACTGAAGCTTTCTTT